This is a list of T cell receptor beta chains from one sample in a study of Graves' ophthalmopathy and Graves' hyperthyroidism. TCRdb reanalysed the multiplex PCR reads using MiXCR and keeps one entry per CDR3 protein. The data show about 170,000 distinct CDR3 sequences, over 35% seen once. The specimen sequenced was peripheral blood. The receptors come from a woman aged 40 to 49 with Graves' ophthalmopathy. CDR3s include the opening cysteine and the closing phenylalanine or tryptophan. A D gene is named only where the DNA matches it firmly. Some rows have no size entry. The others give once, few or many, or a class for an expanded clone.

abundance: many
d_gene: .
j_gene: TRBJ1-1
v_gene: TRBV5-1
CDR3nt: TGCGCCAGCAGCGCAGACTTCACTGAAGCTTTCTTT
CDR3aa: CASSADFTEAFF

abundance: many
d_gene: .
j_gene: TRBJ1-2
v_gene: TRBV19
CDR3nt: TGTGCCAGTAGGATGCTGGATGGCTACACCTTC
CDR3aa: CASRMLDGYTF

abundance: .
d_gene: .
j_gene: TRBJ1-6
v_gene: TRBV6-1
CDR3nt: TGTGCCAGCACAGGGGTTAATTCACCCCTCCACTTT
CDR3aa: CASTGVNSPLHF

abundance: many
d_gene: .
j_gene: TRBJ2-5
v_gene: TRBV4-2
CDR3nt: TGTGCCAGCAGCCAAGTGGACTTCCAAGAGACCCAGTACTTC
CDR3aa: CASSQVDFQETQYF

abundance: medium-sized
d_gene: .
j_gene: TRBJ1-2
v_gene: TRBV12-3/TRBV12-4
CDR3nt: TGTGCCAGCAGTTTAGGCAGATACTATGGCTACACCTTC
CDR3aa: CASSLGRYYGYTF

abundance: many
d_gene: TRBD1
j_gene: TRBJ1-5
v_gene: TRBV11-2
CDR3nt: TGTGCCAGCAGCCCGTCGGGACAGGGGAATAGTCAGCCCCAGCATTTT
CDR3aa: CASSPSGQGNSQPQHF

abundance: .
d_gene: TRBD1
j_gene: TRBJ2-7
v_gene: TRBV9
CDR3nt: TGTGCCAGCAGCGTAGCTATTGGACAGGGATACGAGCAGTACTTC
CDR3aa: CASSVAIGQGYEQYF

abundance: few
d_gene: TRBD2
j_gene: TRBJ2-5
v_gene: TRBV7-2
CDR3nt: TGTGCCAGCAGCTTAGGGGCGGGAGTCGGGGAGACCCAGTACTTC
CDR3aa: CASSLGAGVGETQYF

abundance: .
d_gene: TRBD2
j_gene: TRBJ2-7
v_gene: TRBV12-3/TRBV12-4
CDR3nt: TGTGCCAGCAGTTTTCGGCGGGAGTTGAGGGAGCAGTACTTC
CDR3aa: CASSFRRELREQYF

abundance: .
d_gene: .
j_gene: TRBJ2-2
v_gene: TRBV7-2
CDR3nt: TGTGCCAGCAGCTTAGTCTCTAGCGACACCGGGGAGCTGTTTTTT
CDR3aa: CASSLVSSDTGELFF

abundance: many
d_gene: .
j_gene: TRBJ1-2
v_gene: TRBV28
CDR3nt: TGTGCCAGCAGTTTACAGAGAATCTATGGCTACACCTTC
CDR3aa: CASSLQRIYGYTF

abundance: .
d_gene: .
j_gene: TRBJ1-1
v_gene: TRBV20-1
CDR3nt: TGCAGTGCTAGGAGAGGGTACACTGAAGCTTTCTTT
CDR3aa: CSARRGYTEAFF